The entry that follows covers one T cell receptor (beta chain) sequence. The antigen is not known. The CDR3 contains 15 residues. Germline lookup yields CDR1 MDHEN and CDR2 SYDVKM. The data stem from a study of CXCR3-negative and CXCR3-positive naive CD8 T cells. Overall study findings and caveats: TRB CDR3 hydrophobicity was greater in CXCR3-positive naive cells than in CXCR3-negative naive cells. Naive subsets displayed similar surface CD5, and TCR strength was inferred from TRB CDR3 properties. Both naive subsets showed comparably high diversity, and memory CD8+ cells showed much lower diversity.

TRB cDNA libraries were made by UMI-labeled 5' RACE. From the 5' RACE reads, TCRdb lists one entry per CDR3 protein and no DNA. This listing includes under 150,000 distinct CDR3 sequences. Source material: naive CXCR3+ CD8+ T cells from blood. Subset defined: CD45RO-CCR7+CD27+CD95- naive CD8+ T cells expressing CXCR3 (TNR3+). The receptor was isolated from a human donor in good health. Some clones in this sample may be carry-over from other donors' samples. This sequence joins TRBV28 and TRBJ2-1; the TCRdb D gene call, TRBD2, has no DNA to confirm it. CDR3 region: CASSSIRATYNEQFF.